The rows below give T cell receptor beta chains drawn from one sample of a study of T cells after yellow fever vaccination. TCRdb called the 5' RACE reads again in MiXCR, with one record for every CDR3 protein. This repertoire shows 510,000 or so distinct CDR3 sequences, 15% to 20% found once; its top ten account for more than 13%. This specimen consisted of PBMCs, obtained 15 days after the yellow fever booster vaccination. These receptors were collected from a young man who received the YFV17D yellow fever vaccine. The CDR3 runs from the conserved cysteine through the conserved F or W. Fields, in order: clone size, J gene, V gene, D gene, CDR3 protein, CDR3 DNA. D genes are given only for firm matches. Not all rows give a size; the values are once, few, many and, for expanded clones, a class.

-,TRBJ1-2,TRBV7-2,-,CASSHPGHGYGYTF,TGTGCCAGCAGCCACCCGGGACACGGCTATGGCTACACCTTC
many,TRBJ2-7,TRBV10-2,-,CASSVTKGPPGWEQYF,TGCGCCAGCAGTGTAACTAAGGGACCGCCCGGGTGGGAGCAGTACTTC
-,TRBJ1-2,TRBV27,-,CASTPSPGYGYTF,TGTGCCAGCACGCCCTCCCCGGGCTATGGCTACACCTTC
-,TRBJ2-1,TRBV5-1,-,CASSLPTGAYYNEQFF,TGCGCCAGCAGCTTGCCCACGGGAGCTTACTACAATGAGCAGTTCTTC
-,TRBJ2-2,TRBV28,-,CATTSRDTTGELFF,TGTGCCACCACGTCCCGGGACACGACCGGGGAGCTGTTTTTT
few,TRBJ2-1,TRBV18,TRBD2,CASTYQASGISYNEQFF,TGTGCCAGCACCTACCAGGCTAGCGGGATATCCTACAATGAGCAGTTCTTC
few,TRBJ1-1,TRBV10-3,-,CAISEWQGNTEAFF,TGTGCCATCAGTGAGTGGCAGGGGAACACTGAAGCTTTCTTT
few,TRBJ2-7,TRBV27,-,CASSYSTSSEQYF,TGTGCCAGCAGTTACTCGACTAGTTCTGAGCAGTACTTC
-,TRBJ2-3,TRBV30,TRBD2,CAFLAGGMTDTQYF,TGTGCCTTCCTAGCGGGAGGGATGACAGATACGCAGTATTTT
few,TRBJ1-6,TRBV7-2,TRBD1,CASRQHRTGARNSPLHF,TGTGCCAGCAGACAGCACCGGACAGGGGCGCGGAATTCACCCCTCCACTTT
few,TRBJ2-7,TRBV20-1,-,CSALLGMYEQYF,TGCAGTGCCCTTCTCGGCATGTACGAGCAGTACTTC
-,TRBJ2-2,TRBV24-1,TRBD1,CATSRTGENTGELFF,TGTGCCACCAGCCGGACAGGGGAAAACACCGGGGAGCTGTTTTTT
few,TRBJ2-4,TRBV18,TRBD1,CASSQNRDRGGNIQYF,TGTGCCAGCTCTCAGAACCGGGACAGGGGCGGAAACATTCAGTACTTC
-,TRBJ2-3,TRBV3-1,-,CASSHFAASTDTQYF,TGTGCCAGCAGCCATTTCGCGGCTAGCACAGATACGCAGTATTTT
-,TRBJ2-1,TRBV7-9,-,CASTGDNEQFF,TGTGCCAGCACCGGCGACAATGAGCAGTTCTTC
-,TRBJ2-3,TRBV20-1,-,CSATLVGTTDTQYF,TGCAGTGCAACTCTAGTGGGAACCACAGATACGCAGTATTTT
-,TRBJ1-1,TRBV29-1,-,CSVHPGGELFF,TGCAGCGTCCACCCTGGGGGTGAGCTTTTCTTT
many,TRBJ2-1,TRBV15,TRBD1,CATSRTGTAYNEQFF,TGTGCCACCAGCAGGACCGGGACAGCTTACAATGAGCAGTTCTTC
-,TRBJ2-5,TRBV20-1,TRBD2,CSARIAGVETQYF,TGCAGTGCTAGGATTGCGGGAGTAGAGACCCAGTACTTC
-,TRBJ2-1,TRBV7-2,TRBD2,CASSLSSGRINEQFF,TGTGCCAGCAGCTTGTCGAGCGGGAGAATCAATGAGCAGTTCTTC
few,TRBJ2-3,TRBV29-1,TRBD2,CSVSAGVTDTQYF,TGCAGCGTCTCAGCGGGAGTAACAGATACGCAGTATTTT
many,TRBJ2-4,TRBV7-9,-,CASSLATIQYF,TGTGCCAGCAGCTTAGCAACCATTCAGTACTTC
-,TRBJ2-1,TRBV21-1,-,CASSKAQGSLDEQFF,TGTGCCAGCAGCAAAGCTCAGGGTTCGTTGGATGAGCAGTTCTTC
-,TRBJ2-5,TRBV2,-,CASSEVAEETQYF,TGTGCCAGCAGTGAGGTGGCCGAAGAGACCCAGTACTTC
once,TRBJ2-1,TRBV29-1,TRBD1,CSVEIVDRGTVNEQFF,TGCAGCGTTGAAATCGTGGACAGGGGGACGGTCAATGAGCAGTTCTTC
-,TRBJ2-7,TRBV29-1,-,CSVELLASYEQYF,TGCAGCGTTGAGTTACTAGCTTCCTACGAGCAGTACTTC
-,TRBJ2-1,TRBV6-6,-,CASRQFGNEQFF,TGTGCCAGCAGGCAGTTTGGTAATGAGCAGTTCTTC
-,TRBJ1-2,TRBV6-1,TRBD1,CASGDRLNYGYTF,TGTGCCAGCGGGGACAGGCTGAACTATGGCTACACCTTC
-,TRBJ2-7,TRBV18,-,CASSPQGQDGIF,TGTGCCAGCTCACCACAGGGGCAGGACGGGATTTTC
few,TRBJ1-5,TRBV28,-,CASRPGGTGQPQHF,TGTGCCAGCCGACCGGGAGGGACTGGCCAGCCCCAGCATTTT
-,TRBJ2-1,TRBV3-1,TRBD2,CASRPSGIPHNEQFF,TGTGCCAGCAGGCCTAGCGGGATCCCCCACAATGAGCAGTTCTTC
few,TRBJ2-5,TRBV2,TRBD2,CASSGTSGGETQYF,TGTGCCAGCAGTGGGACTAGCGGGGGGGAGACCCAGTACTTC